Detailed here is one T cell receptor beta chain. These data are taken from a study of shared clonotypes between healthy human individuals. CDR3 length: 13 residues. V lost 6 bases, J lost 7 bases, and 15 bases lay in between. Germline V CDR1 and CDR2: WNHNN, SYGVQD (reference sequence). Sorted-subset replicate PCR reactions were performed with about 210 ng DNA, corresponding to 25,000 to 35,000 T cell genomes. This table comes from immunoSEQ multiplex PCR, and its TCRdb copy is limited to in-frame clones, with some not included. This repertoire shows about 960,000 clones, approximately 76% found once; its top ten account for about 1.5%.

The chain joins TRBV10-1 to TRBJ1-2; D gene ambiguous. This TCR was recovered from a man between 18 and 29 years old in good health. Material: memory CD4+ T cells sorted from blood. The sample's subset: CD45RA-negative fraction. The CDR3 bases are TGCGCCAGCAGAAACGACCCGAGCTCTGGCTACACCTTC. Its translation is CASRNDPSSGYTF.